The 20 T cell receptor beta chains reported below all come from one sample, sequenced in a study of spatial heterogeneity in lung cancer (dated by TCRdb to 2018 to 2020). On the study overall, not on this receptor specifically: The number of expanded intratumoral alpha and beta TCRs correlated with the tumor nonsynonymous mutation count.

Their recognized antigens are unknown. Receptor amplification or capture employed 5' RACE. Sequencing used a NextSeq 500. TCRdb itself trimmed the public reads at Q25 with fastp, ran MiXCR and retained productive beta chains. Each CDR3 protein appears once, grouped with its most common genes and DNA. The sample table holds about 9,800 distinct CDR3 sequences, of which 5.5% to 7.5% were seen once. The top ten constitute about 9.5% of the sample. Reading the label with the study, this specimen's time point is: sample taken at primary tumor resection. The specimen was lung tumor tissue, collected at surgery. The receptors were gathered from a male donor with early-stage non-small cell lung cancer.

This clonotype came up many times. Within a library made for alpha chains, this beta chain is off target, and its count is uninformative. The chain has TRBV20-1 and TRBJ2-7; D ambiguous. The CDR3 runs to 14 residues. Per germline, CDR1 DFQATT and CDR2 SNEGSKA (reference sequence). Trimming took 6 bases from V and 1 from J, leaving 16 bases between them. DNA of the CDR3: TGCAGTGCCCCGCAGCAACGCGCTTCCTACGAGCAGTACTTC. Protein product: CSAPQQRASYEQYF.

This clonotype has ten or more counts. Since the library was made to target alpha chains, this beta chain is a stray read and its abundance is not meaningful. The V gene is TRBV10-3, the J gene TRBJ1-1; D is unclear. The V end lost 4 bases, the J end lost 2 bases, and 11 bases lay between the germline ends. The CDR3 runs 14 residues. Germline CDR1 ENHRY, CDR2 SYGVKD. The CDR3 here is CAISAQFTNTEAFF. The CDR3 nucleotides read TGTGCCATCAGTGCCCAGTTCACAAACACTGAAGCTTTCTTT.

This clonotype appeared many times. A library made for alpha chains picked up this beta chain off target, so its size means little. The rearrangement joins TRBV7-6 to TRBJ2-4; 11 bases are shared with TRBD2. The germline V gene encodes CDR1 SGHVS and CDR2 FNYEAQ. V gave up 1 base and J gave up 0 bases; unmatched junction bases: 2. The CDR3 sequence is 17 residues long. This CDR3 reads CASSLELAGGAKNIQYF. The CDR3 nucleotides are TGTGCCAGCAGCTTAGAGCTAGCGGGGGGAGCCAAAAACATTCAGTACTTC.

In this sample, this clonotype turned up many times. A library prepared for alpha chains yielded this beta chain as an off-target read; its size is of little meaning. This chain uses TRBV29-1 with TRBJ2-1; a possible D gene is TRBD2 (5 bases). Looked up from germline, CDR1 is SQVTM and CDR2 is ANQGSEA. The CDR3 loop spans 16 amino acids. V was pared by 1 base and J by 0 bases, with 13 bases between. This CDR3 reads CSVEGKGTSSYNEQFF. The CDR3, as DNA: TGCAGCGTTGAAGGTAAAGGTACTAGCTCCTACAATGAGCAGTTCTTC.

In its sample, this clonotype ranks as medium-sized (0.01 to 0.1%). In a library made to pick up alpha chains, this beta chain is a stray read with a size that means little. V is TRBV28 and J is TRBJ2-6, with 8 positions matching TRBD2. The germline V gene encodes CDR1 MDHEN and CDR2 SYDVKM. This CDR3 region has 19 residues. The J segment lost 2 bases and the V segment lost 6 bases, leaving 15 bases of the junction unmatched. The CDR3: CASRPRAAGVLTGANVLTF. In DNA, the CDR3 is TGTGCCAGCAGGCCCCGCGCAGCGGGAGTTCTTACTGGGGCCAACGTCCTGACTTTC.

The table lists this clonotype with many counts. This beta chain turned up in a library designed for alpha chains; as an off-target read, its abundance says little. This chain links TRBV2 with TRBJ2-7; TRBD2 agrees at 7 bases. Germline V lookup: CDR1 SNHLY, CDR2 FYNNEI. The CDR3 has 14 residues. V trimming: 5 bases; J trimming: 0 bases; junction bases outside the gene matches: 4. CDR3 residues: CASSPGTTSYEQYF. The CDR3 DNA sequence: TGTGCCAGCAGTCCCGGGACTACCTCCTACGAGCAGTACTTC. Full variable domain (missing parts from reference TRBV2 and TRBJ2-7): EPEVTQTPSHQVTQMGQEVILRCVPISNHLYFYWYRQILGQKVEFLVSFYNNEISEKSEIFDDQFSVERPDGSNFTLKIRSTKLEDSAMYFCASSPGTTSYEQYFGPGTRLTVT.

This clonotype rates as medium-sized. A library made for alpha chains picked up this beta chain off target, so its size means little. The chain recombines TRBV28 with TRBJ1-5; no firm D call. V was clipped by 7 bases and J by 2 bases, with 6 bases between them. This CDR3 spans 12 amino acids. CDR1 is MDHEN and CDR2 is SYDVKM in the germline V gene. CDR3 loop: CASKVGNQPQHF. The CDR3 DNA reads as TGTGCCAGCAAAGTTGGCAATCAGCCCCAGCATTTT.

This clonotype was seen only once. Because this beta chain is a stray read in a library intended to capture alpha chains, its abundance should not be given much weight. The chain links TRBV6-5 to TRBJ1-6; no reliable D call. Germline lookup yields CDR1 MNHEY and CDR2 SVGAGI. Trimming stripped 8 bases from V and 10 bases from J, with 18 bases between. The CDR3 extends over 14 amino acids. CDR3 in amino acids: CASRREGRRSPLHF. CDR3 nucleotide sequence: TGTGCCAGCCGCCGGGAAGGGCGCCGCTCACCCCTCCACTTT.

This clonotype was observed at least ten times. This beta chain is a stray sequence in a library constructed for alpha chains; its clone size is not meaningful. This sequence joins TRBV28 and TRBJ2-7, with 7 bases matching TRBD1. The germline V gene encodes CDR1 MDHEN and CDR2 SYDVKM. This CDR3 comprises 16 residues. Unmatched junction bases numbered 9, after V lost 3 bases and J lost 1 base. The CDR3 nucleotides read TGTGCCAGCAGTTTCTCAGGGCAGGGGGTTTCCTACGAGCAGTACTTC. Amino acid sequence: CASSFSGQGVSYEQYF.

This clonotype has at least ten counts. As an off-target read in a library built for alpha chains, this beta chain has a frequency of little significance. The CDR3 loop is CASSYLFF. The CDR3 DNA follows: TGTGCCAGCAGCTACCTTTTCTTT. The rearrangement links TRBV9 to TRBJ1-1; D gene uncertain. The CDR3 sequence is 8 residues long. Germline V gene data show CDR1 as SGDLS and CDR2 as YYNGEE. V gave up 4 bases and J gave up 13 bases, with 5 bases separating them.

This clonotype was seen many times. This CDR3 fails to terminate in the conserved phenylalanine or tryptophan, so it likely reflects a read error. It is unclear where the CDR3 begins or ends on the DNA, so no DNA is shown, and the CDR3 is as TCRdb lists it. Because the library targeted alpha chains, this beta chain is an off-target read whose size means little. The genes are TRBV20-1 and TRBJ2-7; TRBD1, as called in the table, went unchecked against the DNA. A total of 11 residues make up the CDR3, ends included. CDR1 and CDR2 from the germline V gene are DFQATT and SNEGSKA (reference sequence). The CDR3 sequence: CSASYPGGLTI.

By frequency in the sample, this clonotype is medium-sized. Because this beta chain is a stray read in a library intended to capture alpha chains, its abundance should not be given much weight. This chain connects TRBV20-1 to TRBJ2-1; D call uncertain. V lost 6 bases and J lost 9, with 12 bases in between. This CDR3 comprises 11 residues. Germline V gives CDR1 DFQATT, CDR2 SNEGSKA (reference sequence). The CDR3 region is CSAPLVPEQFF. CDR3 coding DNA: TGCAGTGCGCCCCTGGTTCCTGAGCAGTTCTTC.

This clonotype was seen ten or more times. This beta chain is a stray sequence in a library constructed for alpha chains; its clone size is not meaningful. J is TRBJ2-2 and V is TRBV6-1, with 9 bases aligning to TRBD1. Per the germline V gene, CDR1 is MNHNS and CDR2 is SASEGT. With V trimmed by 6 bases and J by 4 bases, 6 bases remained unmatched. This CDR3 is built from 15 residues. DNA for the CDR3: TGTGCCAGCAGCCTGGGACAGGGTCCCACCGGGGAGCTGTTTTTT. Translated: CASSLGQGPTGELFF.

This clonotype ranks as medium-sized (0.01 to 0.1%). Little can be read into the size of this beta chain, an off-target read in a library designed for alpha chains. The V call is TRBV24-1, the J call TRBJ1-5; possible D gene TRBD1, 6 bases. The germline gives CDR1 KGHDR, CDR2 SFDVKD. V was pared by 4 bases and J by 0 bases, with 21 bases between. The CDR3 contains 19 residues. CDR3 loop: CATSEYSARGNLSNQPQHF. Written as DNA, the CDR3 is TGTGCCACCAGTGAATATTCCGCGAGGGGGAACCTTAGCAATCAGCCCCAGCATTTT.

By sample share, this clonotype is medium-sized. This beta chain is an off-target read within a library intended for alpha chains, so its frequency means little. The J gene is TRBJ2-7, the V gene TRBV14; TRBD1 matches 9 bases. V lost 4 bases to trimming and J lost 1 base; unmatched junction nucleotides: 2. The length of the CDR3 is 14 residues. The germline V gene has CDR1 SGHDN and CDR2 FVKESK. CDR3 residues: CASSLGQGSYEQYF. CDR3 sequence (DNA): TGTGCCAGCAGCCTTGGACAGGGGTCCTACGAGCAGTACTTC.

This clonotype is medium-sized by share. This beta chain appears as a stray read in a library generated for alpha chains; its size is not informative. The chain carries TRBV5-5 and TRBJ1-3; no definite D call. Looked up from germline, CDR1 is SGHKS and CDR2 is YYEKEE (reference sequence). The V gene lost 0 bases and the J gene lost 10 bases, with 11 bases spanning the gap. The CDR3 length is 13 residues. CDR3 amino acids: CASSLDRRTTIYF. The CDR3 region has the DNA TGTGCCAGCAGCTTGGACCGCCGCACAACCATATATTTT.

This clonotype is classed as medium-sized. Since the library was made to target alpha chains, this beta chain is a stray read and its abundance is not meaningful. The chain employs TRBV12-3 or TRBV12-4 and TRBJ1-3; the D gene is possibly TRBD1 (5 bases). The length of the CDR3 is 15 residues. The V gene lost 5 bases and the J gene lost 4 bases, with 15 bases spanning the gap. The CDR3 region is CASSPSRVAGNTIYF. In DNA, the CDR3 is TGTGCCAGCAGTCCTTCCAGGGTCGCGGGAAACACCATATATTTT.

This clonotype was recorded at least ten times. Because the CDR3 is missing its conserved closing phenylalanine or tryptophan, this is likely a read error. This beta chain is a stray read from a library made for alpha chains; its abundance is not meaningful. For the CDR3, the DNA is TGTGCCAGCAGTGGGACAGGGACAGGGGTTGGATGGTCGGATCAGCCCCAGCATTCT. This gives the protein CASSGTGTGVGWSDQPQHS. This chain connects TRBV6-1 to TRBJ1-5; 10 nucleotides match TRBD1. CDR3 length: 19 amino acids. The J segment lost 5 bases and the V segment lost 4 bases, leaving 17 bases of the junction unmatched. Per the germline V gene, CDR1 is MNHNS and CDR2 is SASEGT.

This clonotype counts as medium-sized. Little can be read into the size of this beta chain, an off-target read in a library designed for alpha chains. The chain combines TRBV28 with TRBJ2-5; the match to TRBD2 covers 7 bases. Trimming cost V 8 bases and J 2 bases; bases outside gene matches: 8. CDR3 size: 14 residues. Germline V gene lookup returns CDR1 MDHEN and CDR2 SYDVKM. The CDR3 DNA is TGTGCCAGCGGGGAGGGTTGGGGGCAAGAGACCCAGTACTTC. It is translated as CASGEGWGQETQYF.

This clonotype is labeled medium-sized (0.01 to 0.1%). Found in a library prepared for alpha chains, this beta chain is an off-target read, and its abundance has little meaning. The V gene is TRBV12-3 or TRBV12-4, the J gene TRBJ1-2; perhaps TRBD1 as D (5 bases). The V gene lost 4 bases and the J gene lost 3 bases, with 9 bases spanning the gap. The CDR3 loop spans 13 amino acids. Here the CDR3 DNA reads TGTGCCAGCAGTTCCTCGACAGACTATGGCTACACCTTC. Encoded protein: CASSSSTDYGYTF.